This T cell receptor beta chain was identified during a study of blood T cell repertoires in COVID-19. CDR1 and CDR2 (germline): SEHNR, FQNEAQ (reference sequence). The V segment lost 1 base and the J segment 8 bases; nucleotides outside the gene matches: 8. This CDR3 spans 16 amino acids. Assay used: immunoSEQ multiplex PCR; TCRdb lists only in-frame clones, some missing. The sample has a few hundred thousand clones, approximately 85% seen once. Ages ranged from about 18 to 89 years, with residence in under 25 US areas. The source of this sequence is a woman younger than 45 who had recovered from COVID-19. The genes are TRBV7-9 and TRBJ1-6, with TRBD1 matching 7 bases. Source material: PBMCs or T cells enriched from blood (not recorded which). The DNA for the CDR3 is TGTGCCAGCAGCTTAGAGGGACAGTTTTTTGATTCACCCCTCCACTTT. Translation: CASSLEGQFFDSPLHF.